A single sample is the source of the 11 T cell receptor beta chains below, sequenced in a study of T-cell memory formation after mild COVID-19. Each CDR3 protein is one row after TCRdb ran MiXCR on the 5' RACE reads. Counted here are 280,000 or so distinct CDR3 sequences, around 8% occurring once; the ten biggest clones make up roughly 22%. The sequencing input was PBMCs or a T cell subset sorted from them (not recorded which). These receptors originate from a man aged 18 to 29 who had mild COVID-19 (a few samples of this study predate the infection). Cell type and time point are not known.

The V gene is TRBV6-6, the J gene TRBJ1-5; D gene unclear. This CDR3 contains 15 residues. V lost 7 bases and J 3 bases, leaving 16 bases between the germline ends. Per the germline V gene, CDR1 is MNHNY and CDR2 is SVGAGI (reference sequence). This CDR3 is CASKVSQVLNQPQHF. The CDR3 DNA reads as TGTGCCAGCAAAGTCTCGCAGGTTCTCAATCAGCCCCAGCATTTT.

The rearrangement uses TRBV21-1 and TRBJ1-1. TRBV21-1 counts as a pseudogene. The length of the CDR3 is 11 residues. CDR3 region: CASSKVSEAFF. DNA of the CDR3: TGTGCCAGCAGCAAAGTCAGTGAAGCTTTCTTT.

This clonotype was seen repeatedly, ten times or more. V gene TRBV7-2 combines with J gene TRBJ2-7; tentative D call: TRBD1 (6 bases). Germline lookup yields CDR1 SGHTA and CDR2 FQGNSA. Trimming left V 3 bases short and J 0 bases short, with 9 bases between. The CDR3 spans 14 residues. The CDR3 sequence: CASSFDRSSYEQYF. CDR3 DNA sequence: TGTGCCAGCAGCTTCGACAGGAGCTCCTACGAGCAGTACTTC.

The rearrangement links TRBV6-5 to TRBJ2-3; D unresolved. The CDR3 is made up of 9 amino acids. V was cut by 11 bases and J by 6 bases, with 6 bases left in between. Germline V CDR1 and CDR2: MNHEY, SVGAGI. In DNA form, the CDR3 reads TGTGCCCGCCTGGATACGCAGTATTTT. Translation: CARLDTQYF.

The CDR3 DNA sequence: TGCAGTGCTAGAAAGGGAGGTTTTCTCGGAAACACCATATATTTT. The encoded protein is CSARKGGFLGNTIYF. V gene TRBV20-1 combines with J gene TRBJ1-3, with D unresolved. Per germline, CDR1 DFQATT and CDR2 SNEGSKA (reference sequence). V lost 2 bases and J 4 bases, leaving 15 bases between the germline ends. The CDR3 totals 15 residues.

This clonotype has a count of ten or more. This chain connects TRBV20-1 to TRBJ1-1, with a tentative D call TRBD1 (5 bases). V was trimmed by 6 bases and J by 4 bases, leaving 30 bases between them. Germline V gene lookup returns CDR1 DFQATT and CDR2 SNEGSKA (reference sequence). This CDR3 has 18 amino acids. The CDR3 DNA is TGCAGTGCGCCCACTGGTTCCACCGGGACTTGGAAGGGCACTGAAGCTTTCTTT. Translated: CSAPTGSTGTWKGTEAFF.

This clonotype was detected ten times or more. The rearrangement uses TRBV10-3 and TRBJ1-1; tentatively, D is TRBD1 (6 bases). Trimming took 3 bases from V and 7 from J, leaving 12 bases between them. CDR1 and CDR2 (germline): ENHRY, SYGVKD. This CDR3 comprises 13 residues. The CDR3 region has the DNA TGTGCCATCAGTGATCAGGGGAGAGGTGAAGCTTTCTTT. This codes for CAISDQGRGEAFF.

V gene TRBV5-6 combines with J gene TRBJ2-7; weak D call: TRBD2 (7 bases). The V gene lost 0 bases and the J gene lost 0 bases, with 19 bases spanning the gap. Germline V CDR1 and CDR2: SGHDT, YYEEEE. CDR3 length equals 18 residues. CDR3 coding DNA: TGTGCCAGCAGCTTGGTCGGCGCGGGGGCCTTTCTCTCCTACGAGCAGTACTTC. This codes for CASSLVGAGAFLSYEQYF.

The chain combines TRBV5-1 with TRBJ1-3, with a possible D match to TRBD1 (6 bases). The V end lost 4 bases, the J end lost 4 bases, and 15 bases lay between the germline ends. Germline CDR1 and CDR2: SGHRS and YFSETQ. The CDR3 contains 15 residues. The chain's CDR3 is CASSPIQGPGNTIYF. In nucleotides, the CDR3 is TGCGCCAGCAGCCCGATACAGGGTCCCGGAAACACCATATATTTT.

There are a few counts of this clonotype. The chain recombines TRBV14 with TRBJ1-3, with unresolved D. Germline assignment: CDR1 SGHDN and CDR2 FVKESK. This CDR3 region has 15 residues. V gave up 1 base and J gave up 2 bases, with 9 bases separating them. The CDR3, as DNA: TGTGCCAGCAGCCAAGTTGACGGGACTGGAAACACCATATATTTT. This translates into CASSQVDGTGNTIYF.

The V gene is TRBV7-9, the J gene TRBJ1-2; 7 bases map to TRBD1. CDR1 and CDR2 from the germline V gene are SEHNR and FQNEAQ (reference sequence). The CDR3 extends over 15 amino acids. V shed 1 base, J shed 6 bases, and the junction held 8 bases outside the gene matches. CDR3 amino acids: CASSLEAGGYHGYTF. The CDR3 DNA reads TGTGCCAGCAGCTTAGAGGCAGGGGGGTATCATGGCTACACCTTC.